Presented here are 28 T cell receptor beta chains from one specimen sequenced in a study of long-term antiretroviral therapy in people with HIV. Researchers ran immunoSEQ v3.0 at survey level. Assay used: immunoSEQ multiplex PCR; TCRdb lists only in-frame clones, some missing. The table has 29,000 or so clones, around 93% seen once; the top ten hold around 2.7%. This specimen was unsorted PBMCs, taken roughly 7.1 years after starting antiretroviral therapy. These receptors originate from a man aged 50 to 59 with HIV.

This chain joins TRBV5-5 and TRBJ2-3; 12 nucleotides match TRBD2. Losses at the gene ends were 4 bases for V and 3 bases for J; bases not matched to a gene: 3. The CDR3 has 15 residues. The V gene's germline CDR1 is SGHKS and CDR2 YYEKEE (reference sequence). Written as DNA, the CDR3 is TGTGCCAGCAGCGGAACTAGCGGGGGGACAGATACGCAGTATTTT. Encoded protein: CASSGTSGGTDTQYF.

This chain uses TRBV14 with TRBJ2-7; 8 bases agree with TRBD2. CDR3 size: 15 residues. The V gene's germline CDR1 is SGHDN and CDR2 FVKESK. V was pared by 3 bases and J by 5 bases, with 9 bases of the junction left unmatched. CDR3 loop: CASSQLTGGPNEQYF. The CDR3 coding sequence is TGTGCCAGCAGCCAGCTAACGGGGGGGCCCAACGAGCAGTACTTC.

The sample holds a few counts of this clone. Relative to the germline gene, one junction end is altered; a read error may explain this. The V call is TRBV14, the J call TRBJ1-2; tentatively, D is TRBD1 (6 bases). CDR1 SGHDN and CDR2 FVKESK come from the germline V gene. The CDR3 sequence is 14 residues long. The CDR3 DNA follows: TGTGCCAGCACCCAAGGGGGAAGGGAATTAGGCTACACCTTC. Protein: CASTQGGRELGYTF.

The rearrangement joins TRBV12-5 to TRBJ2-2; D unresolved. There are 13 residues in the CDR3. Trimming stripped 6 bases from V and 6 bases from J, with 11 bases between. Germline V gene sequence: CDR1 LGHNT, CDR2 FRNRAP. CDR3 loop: CASGVVVSGELFF. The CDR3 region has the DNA TGTGCTAGTGGGGTGGTAGTTTCCGGGGAGCTGTTTTTT.

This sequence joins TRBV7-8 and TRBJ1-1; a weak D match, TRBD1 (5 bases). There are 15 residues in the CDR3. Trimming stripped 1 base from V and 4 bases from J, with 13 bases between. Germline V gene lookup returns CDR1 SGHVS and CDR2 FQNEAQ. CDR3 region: CASSLVAAGGTEAFF. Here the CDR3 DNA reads TGTGCCAGCAGCTTAGTGGCAGCTGGGGGCACTGAAGCTTTCTTT.

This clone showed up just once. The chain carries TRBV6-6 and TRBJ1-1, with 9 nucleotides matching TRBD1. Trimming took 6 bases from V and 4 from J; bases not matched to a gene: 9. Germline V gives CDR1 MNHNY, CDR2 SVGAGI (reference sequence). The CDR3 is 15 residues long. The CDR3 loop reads CASSPSTGGATEAFF. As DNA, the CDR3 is TGTGCCAGCAGCCCATCGACAGGGGGGGCCACTGAAGCTTTCTTT.

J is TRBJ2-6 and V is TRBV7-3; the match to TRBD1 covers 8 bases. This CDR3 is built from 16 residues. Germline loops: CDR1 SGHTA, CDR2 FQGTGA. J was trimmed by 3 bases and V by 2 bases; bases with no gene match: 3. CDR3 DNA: TGTGCCAGCAGCTTACAGGGGGCGAGTGGGGCCAACGTCCTGACTTTC. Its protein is CASSLQGASGANVLTF.

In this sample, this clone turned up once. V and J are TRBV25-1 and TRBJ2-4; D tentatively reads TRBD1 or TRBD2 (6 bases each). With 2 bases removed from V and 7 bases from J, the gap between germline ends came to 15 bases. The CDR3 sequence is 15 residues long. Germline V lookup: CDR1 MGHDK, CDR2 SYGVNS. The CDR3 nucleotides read TGTGCCAGCAGTGAACTGGGGGGCTCAAAGAACATTCAGTACTTC. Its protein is CASSELGGSKNIQYF.

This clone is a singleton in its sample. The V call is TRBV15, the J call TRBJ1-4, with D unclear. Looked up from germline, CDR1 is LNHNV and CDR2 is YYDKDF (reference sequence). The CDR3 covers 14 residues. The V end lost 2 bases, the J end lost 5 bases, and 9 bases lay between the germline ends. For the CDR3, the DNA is TGTGCCACCAGCAGATCCATTCTAAATGAAAAACTGTTTTTT. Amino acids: CATSRSILNEKLFF.

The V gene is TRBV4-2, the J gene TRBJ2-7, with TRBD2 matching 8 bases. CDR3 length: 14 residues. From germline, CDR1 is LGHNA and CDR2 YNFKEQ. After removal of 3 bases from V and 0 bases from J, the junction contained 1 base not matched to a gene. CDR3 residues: CASSQGLGSYEQYF. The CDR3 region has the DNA TGTGCCAGCAGCCAGGGACTAGGCTCCTACGAGCAGTACTTC.

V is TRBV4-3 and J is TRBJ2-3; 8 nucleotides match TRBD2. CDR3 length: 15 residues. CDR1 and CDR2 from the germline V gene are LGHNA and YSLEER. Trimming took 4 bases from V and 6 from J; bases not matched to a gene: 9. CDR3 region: CASSPRGGRFDTQYF. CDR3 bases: TGCGCCAGCAGCCCACGGGGGGGCCGATTCGATACGCAGTATTTT.

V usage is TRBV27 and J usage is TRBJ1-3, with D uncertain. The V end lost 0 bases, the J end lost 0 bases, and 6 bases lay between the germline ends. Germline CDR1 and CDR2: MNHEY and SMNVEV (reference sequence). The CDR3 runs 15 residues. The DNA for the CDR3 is TGTGCCAGCAGTTTATCAGGATCCTCTGGAAACACCATATATTTT. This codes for CASSLSGSSGNTIYF.

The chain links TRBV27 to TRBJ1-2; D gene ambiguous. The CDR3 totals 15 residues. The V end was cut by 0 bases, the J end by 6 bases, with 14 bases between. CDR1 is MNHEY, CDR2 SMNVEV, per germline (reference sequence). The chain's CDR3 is CASSLSEGSGDGYTF. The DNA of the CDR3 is TGTGCCAGCAGTTTATCGGAAGGGTCGGGCGATGGCTACACCTTC.

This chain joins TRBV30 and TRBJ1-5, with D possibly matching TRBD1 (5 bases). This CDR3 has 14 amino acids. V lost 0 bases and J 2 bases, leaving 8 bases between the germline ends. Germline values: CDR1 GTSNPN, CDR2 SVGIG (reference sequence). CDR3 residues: CAWSVGQGNQPQHF. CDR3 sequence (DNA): TGTGCCTGGAGTGTGGGGCAGGGCAATCAGCCCCAGCATTTT.

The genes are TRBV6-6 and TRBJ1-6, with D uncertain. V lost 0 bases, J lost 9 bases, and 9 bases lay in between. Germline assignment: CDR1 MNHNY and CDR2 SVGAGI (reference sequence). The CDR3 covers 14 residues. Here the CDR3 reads CASSYSNSGSPLHF. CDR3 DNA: TGTGCCAGCAGTTACTCCAACAGCGGTTCACCCCTCCACTTT.

The chain's CDR3 is CASSPAGGIDTQYF. The CDR3 coding sequence is TGTGCCAGTAGTCCAGCGGGGGGGATAGATACGCAGTATTTT. The V gene is TRBV19, the J gene TRBJ2-3, with 10 bases that match TRBD2. CDR3 length equals 14 residues. The germline V gene encodes CDR1 LNHDA and CDR2 SQIVND (reference sequence). V gave up 5 bases and J gave up 5 bases; unmatched junction bases: 4. Full variable domain (missing parts from reference TRBV19 and TRBJ2-3): DGGITQSPKYLFRKEGQNVTLSCEQNLNHDAMYWYRQDPGQGLRLIYYSQIVNDFQKGDIAEGYSVSREKKESFPLTVTSAQKNPTAFYLCASSPAGGIDTQYFGPGTRLTVL.

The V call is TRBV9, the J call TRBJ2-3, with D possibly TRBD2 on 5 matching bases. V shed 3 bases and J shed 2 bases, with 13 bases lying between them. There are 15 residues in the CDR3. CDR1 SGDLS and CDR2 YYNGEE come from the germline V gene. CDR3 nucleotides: TGTGCCAGCAGCGCGAGCGGTTCTTTCACAGATACGCAGTATTTT. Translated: CASSASGSFTDTQYF.

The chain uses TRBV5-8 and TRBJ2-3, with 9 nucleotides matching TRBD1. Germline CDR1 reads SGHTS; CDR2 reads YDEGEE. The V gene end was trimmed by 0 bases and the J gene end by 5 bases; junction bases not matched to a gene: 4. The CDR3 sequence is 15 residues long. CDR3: CASSLDRGQGDTQYF. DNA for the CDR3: TGTGCCAGCAGCTTGGACAGGGGGCAAGGAGATACGCAGTATTTT.

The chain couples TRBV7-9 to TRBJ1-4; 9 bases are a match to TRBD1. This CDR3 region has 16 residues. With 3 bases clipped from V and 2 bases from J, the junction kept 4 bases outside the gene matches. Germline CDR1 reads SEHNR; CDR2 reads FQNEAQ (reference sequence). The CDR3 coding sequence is TGTGCCAGCAGCTTGGGCGGACAGGGGACTAATGAAAAACTGTTTTTT. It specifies CASSLGGQGTNEKLFF.

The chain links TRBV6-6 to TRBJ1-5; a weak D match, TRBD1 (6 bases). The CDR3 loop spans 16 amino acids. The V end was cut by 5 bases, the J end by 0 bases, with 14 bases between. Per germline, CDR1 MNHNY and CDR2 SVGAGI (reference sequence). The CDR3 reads CASSPSDRSSNQPQHF. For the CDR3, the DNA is TGTGCCAGCAGTCCCTCTGACAGGTCTAGCAATCAGCCCCAGCATTTT.

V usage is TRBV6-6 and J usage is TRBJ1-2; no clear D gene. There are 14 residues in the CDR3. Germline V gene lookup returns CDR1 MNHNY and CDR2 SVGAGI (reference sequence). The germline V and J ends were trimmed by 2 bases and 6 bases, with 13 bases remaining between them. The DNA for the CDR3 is TGTGCCAGCAGTTACCTGACCGGATCCGATGGCTACACCTTC. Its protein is CASSYLTGSDGYTF.

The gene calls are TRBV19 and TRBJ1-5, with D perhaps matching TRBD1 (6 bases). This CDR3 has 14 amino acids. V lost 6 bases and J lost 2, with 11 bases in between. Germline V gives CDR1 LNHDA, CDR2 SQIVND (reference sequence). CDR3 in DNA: TGTGCCAGTAGCCGACCAGGGGGCAATCAGCCCCAGCATTTT. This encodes CASSRPGGNQPQHF.

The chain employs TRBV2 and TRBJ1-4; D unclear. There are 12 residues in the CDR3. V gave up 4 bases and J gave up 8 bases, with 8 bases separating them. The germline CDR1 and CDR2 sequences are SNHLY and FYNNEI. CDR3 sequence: CASSASGEKLFF. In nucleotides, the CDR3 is TGTGCCAGCAGTGCCTCGGGCGAAAAACTGTTTTTT.

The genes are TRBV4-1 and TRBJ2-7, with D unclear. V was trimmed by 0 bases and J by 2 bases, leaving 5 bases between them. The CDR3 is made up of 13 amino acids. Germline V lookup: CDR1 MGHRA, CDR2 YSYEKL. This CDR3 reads CASSQEGTYEQYF. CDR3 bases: TGCGCCAGCAGCCAAGAGGGCACCTACGAGCAGTACTTC.

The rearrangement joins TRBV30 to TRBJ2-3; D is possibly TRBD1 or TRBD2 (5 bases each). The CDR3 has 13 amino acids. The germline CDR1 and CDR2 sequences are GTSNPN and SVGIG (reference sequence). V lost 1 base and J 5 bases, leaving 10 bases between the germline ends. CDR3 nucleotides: TGTGCCTGGAGTGGGGCAGGGAGAGATACGCAGTATTTT. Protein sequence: CAWSGAGRDTQYF.

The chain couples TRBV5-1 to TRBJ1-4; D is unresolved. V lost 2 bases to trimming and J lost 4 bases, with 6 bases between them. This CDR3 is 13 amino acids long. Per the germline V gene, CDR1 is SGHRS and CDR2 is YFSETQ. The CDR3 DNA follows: TGCGCCAGCAGCTTATTAGTTAATGAAAAACTGTTTTTT. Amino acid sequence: CASSLLVNEKLFF.

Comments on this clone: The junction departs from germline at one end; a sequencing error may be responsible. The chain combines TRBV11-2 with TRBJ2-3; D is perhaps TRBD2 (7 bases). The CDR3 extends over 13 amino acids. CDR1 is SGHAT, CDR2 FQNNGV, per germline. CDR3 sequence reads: CASSLGGGNGGLF. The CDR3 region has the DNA TGTGCCAGCAGCTTAGGGGGAGGGAATGGGGGGCTCTTT.

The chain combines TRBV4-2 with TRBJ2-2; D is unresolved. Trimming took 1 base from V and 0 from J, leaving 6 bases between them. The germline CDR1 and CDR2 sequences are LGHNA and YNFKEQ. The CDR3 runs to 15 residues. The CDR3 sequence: CASSQGDSNTGELFF. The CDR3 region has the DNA TGTGCCAGCAGCCAAGGCGACTCGAACACCGGGGAGCTGTTTTTT.